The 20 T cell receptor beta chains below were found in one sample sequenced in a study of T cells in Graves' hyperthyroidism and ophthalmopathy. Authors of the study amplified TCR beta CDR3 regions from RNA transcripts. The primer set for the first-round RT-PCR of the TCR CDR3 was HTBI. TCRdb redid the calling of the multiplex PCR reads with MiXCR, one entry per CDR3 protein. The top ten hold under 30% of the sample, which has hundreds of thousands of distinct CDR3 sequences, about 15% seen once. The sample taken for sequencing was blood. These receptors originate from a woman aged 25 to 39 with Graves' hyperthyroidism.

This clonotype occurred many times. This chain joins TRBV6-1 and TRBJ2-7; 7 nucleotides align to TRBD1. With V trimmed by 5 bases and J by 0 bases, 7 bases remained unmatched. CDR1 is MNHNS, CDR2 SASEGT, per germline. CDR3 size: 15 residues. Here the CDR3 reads CASSQDRTNSYEQYF. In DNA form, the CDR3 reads TGTGCCAGCAGTCAGGACAGGACCAACTCCTACGAGCAGTACTTC.

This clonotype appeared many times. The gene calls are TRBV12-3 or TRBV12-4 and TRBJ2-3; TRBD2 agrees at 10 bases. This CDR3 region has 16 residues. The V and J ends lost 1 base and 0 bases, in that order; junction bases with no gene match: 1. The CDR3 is CASSLGAGGSTDTQYF. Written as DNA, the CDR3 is TGTGCCAGCAGTTTAGGAGCGGGAGGGAGCACAGATACGCAGTATTTT.

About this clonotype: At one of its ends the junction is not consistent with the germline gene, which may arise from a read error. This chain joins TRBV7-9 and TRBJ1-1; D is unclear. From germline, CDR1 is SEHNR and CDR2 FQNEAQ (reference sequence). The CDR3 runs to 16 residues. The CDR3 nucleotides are TGTGCCAGCAGCTTAATAGGGATGACGATGAACACTGAAGCTTCCTTT. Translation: CASSLIGMTMNTEASF.

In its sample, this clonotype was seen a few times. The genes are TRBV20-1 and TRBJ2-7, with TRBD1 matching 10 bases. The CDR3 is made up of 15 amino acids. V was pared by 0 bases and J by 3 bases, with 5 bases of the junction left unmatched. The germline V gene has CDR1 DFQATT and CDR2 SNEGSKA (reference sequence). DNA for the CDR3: TGCAGTGCTAGAGACCGGGACAGGGGAATCTACGAGCAGTACTTC. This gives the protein CSARDRDRGIYEQYF.

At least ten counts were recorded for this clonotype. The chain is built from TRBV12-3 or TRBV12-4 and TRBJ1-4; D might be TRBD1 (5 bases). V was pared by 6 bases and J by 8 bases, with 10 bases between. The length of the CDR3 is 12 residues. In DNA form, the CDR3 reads TGTGCCAGCAGCCCGGACAACGAAAAACTGTTTTTT. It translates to CASSPDNEKLFF.

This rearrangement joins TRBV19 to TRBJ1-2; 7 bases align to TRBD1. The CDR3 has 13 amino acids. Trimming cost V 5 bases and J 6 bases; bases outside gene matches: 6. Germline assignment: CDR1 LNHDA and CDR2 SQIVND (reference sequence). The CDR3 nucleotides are TGTGCCAGTAGTCGACAGGGATTCAATGGCTACACCTTC. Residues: CASSRQGFNGYTF.

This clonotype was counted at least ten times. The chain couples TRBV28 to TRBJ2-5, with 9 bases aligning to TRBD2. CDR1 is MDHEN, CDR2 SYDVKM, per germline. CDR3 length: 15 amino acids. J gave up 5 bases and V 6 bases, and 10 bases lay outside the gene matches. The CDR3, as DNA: TGTGCCAGCAGACTAGCGGGTTCGGCGGGGGAGACCCAGTACTTC. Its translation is CASRLAGSAGETQYF. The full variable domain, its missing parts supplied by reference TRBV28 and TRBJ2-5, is DVKVTQSSRYLVKRTGEKVFLECVQDMDHENMFWYRQDPGLGLRLIYFSYDVKMKEKGDIPEGYSVSREKKERFSLILESASTNQTSMYLCASRLAGSAGETQYFGPGTRLLVL.

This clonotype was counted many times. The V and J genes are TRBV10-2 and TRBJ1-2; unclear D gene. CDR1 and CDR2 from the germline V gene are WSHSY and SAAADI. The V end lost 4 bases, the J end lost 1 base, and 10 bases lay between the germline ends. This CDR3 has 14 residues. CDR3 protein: CASSAALGNYGYTF. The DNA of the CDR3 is TGCGCCAGCAGTGCCGCCCTGGGTAACTATGGCTACACCTTC.

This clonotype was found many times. The CDR3 sequence is CASSLGSWTENFYGYTF. The CDR3, as DNA: TGTGCCAGCAGTTTAGGAAGTTGGACAGAGAATTTCTATGGCTACACCTTC. The chain joins TRBV28 to TRBJ1-2; a possible D gene is TRBD1 (6 bases). The V end lost 2 bases, the J end lost 4 bases, and 20 bases lay between the germline ends. The CDR3 sequence is 17 residues long. Germline V gene data show CDR1 as MDHEN and CDR2 as SYDVKM.

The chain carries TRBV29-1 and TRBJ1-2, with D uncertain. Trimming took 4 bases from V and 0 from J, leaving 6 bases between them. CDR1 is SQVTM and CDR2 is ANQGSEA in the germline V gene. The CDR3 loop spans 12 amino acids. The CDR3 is CSVGRTNYGYTF. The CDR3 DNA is TGCAGCGTTGGCAGGACTAACTATGGCTACACCTTC.

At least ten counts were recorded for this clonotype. The CDR3 region is CSVTGGFYNEQFF. CDR3 DNA: TGCAGCGTCACCGGTGGCTTCTACAATGAGCAGTTCTTC. The chain employs TRBV29-1 and TRBJ2-1, with no clear D. This CDR3 spans 13 amino acids. Germline assignment: CDR1 SQVTM and CDR2 ANQGSEA. Trimming pared 6 bases from V and 3 bases from J, leaving 12 bases between.

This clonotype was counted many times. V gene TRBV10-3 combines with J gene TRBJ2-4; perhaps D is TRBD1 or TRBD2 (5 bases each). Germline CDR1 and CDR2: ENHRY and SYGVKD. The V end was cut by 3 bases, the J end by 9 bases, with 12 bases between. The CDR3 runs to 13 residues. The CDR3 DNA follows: TGTGCCATCAGTGATGTAGAGGGGAGCATTCAGTACTTC. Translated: CAISDVEGSIQYF.

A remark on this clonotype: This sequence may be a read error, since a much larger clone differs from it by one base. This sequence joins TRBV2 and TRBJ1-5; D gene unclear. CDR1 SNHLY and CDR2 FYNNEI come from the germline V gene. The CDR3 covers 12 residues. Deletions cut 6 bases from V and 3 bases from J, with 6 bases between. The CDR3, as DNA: TGTGCCAGCAGGGGGAACAATCAGCCCCAGCATTTT. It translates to CASRGNNQPQHF.

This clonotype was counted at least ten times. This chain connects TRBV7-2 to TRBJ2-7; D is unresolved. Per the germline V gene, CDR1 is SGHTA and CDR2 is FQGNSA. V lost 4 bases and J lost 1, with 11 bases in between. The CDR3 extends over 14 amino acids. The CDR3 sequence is CASSSNLVSYEQYF. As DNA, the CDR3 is TGTGCCAGCAGCTCCAATCTGGTTTCCTACGAGCAGTACTTC.

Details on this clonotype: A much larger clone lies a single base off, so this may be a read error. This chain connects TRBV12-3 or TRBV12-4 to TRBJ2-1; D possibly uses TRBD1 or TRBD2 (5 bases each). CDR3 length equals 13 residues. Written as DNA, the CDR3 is TGTTCCAGCACCCTGGGACCGAACAATGAGCAGTTCTTC. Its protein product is CSSTLGPNNEQFF.

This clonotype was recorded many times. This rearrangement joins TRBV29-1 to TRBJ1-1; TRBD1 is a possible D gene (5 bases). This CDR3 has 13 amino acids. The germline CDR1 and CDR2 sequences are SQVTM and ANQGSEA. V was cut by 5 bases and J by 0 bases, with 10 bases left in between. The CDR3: CSVSGGMNTEAFF. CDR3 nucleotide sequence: TGCAGCGTTTCGGGGGGAATGAACACTGAAGCTTTCTTT.

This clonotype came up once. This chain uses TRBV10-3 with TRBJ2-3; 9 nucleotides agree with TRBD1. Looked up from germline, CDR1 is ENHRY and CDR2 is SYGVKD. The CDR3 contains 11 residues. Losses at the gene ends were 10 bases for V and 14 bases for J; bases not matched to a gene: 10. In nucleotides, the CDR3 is TGTGCCACCACCCAAGGACAGGGGTCGTATTTT. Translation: CATTQGQGSYF.

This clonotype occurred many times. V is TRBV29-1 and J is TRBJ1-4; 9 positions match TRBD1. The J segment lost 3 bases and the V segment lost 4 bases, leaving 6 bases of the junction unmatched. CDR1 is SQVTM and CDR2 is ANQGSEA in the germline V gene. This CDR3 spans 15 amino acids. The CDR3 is CSVAGTGSSNEKLFF. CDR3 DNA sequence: TGCAGCGTTGCCGGGACAGGGAGCTCTAATGAAAAACTGTTTTTT.

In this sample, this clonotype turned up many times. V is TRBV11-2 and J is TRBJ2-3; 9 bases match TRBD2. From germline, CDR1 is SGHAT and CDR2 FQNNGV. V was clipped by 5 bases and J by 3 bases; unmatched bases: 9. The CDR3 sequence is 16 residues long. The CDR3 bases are TGTGCCAGCAGCCCGCGGGAGGGGCGACTAACAGATACGCAGTATTTT. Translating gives CASSPREGRLTDTQYF.

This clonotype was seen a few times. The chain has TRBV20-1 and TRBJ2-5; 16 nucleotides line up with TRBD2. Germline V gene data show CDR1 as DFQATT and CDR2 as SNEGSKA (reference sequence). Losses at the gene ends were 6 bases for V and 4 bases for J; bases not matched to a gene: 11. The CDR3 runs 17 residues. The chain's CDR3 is CSAEPPGTSGRGETQYF. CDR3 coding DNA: TGCAGTGCGGAGCCACCCGGGACTAGCGGGAGGGGAGAGACCCAGTACTTC.